This TCR beta chain is drawn from a study of blood T cells in healthy people across ages. Looking at the study overall: Per two T cells, template switching captured roughly one barcoded beta molecule.

Findings of the study overall: Not knowing donor CMV status may have confounded expanded clonotype changes. Age showed a roughly linear inverse relationship with TCR beta diversity per million T cells.

Each donor's blood draw was roughly 9.8 milliliters of peripheral blood. Combining a sample-barcoded 5' primer with a J-beta primer mix, a second PCR ran for about 7 to 11 cycles. TCRdb re-analysed the 5' RACE reads in MiXCR, keeping a single row per CDR3 protein. This table has hundreds of thousands of distinct CDR3 sequences, roughly 44% appearing once. In the case of this clonotype: As yet, its antigen is unknown.

Germline V CDR1 and CDR2: MNHEY, SMNVEV (reference sequence). V was shortened by 4 bases and J by 9 bases, with 16 bases between the two germline ends. The CDR3 covers 14 residues. The specimen sequenced was blood. The rearrangement joins TRBV27 to TRBJ2-4; D tentatively fits TRBD1 or TRBD2 (5 bases each). The TCR comes from a man aged 55 to 70 in good health. This CDR3 reads CASSSRDPRGIQYF. The DNA for the CDR3 is TGTGCCAGCAGTTCCCGGGACCCCCGCGGCATTCAGTACTTC.